The clone carrying this TCR beta chain was seen once. This specimen comes from a study of technical replicates of blood from four donors. Measured with immunoSEQ multiplex PCR; TCRdb has only the in-frame clones, and not every one. The sample holds roughly 15,000 clones, around four fifths seen once. CDR3 length equals 15 residues. Germline lookup yields CDR1 KGHSH and CDR2 LQKENI. Trimming took off 3 bases at V and 4 bases at J, with 12 bases between the two ends. Material: PBMCs. The sequence was collected from a human donor in good health. This chain uses TRBV18 with TRBJ1-4; D not resolved. The CDR3 DNA reads as TGTGCCAGCTCACCCTCCGGGTCCTTTAATGAAAAACTGTTTTTT. Translating gives CASSPSGSFNEKLFF.